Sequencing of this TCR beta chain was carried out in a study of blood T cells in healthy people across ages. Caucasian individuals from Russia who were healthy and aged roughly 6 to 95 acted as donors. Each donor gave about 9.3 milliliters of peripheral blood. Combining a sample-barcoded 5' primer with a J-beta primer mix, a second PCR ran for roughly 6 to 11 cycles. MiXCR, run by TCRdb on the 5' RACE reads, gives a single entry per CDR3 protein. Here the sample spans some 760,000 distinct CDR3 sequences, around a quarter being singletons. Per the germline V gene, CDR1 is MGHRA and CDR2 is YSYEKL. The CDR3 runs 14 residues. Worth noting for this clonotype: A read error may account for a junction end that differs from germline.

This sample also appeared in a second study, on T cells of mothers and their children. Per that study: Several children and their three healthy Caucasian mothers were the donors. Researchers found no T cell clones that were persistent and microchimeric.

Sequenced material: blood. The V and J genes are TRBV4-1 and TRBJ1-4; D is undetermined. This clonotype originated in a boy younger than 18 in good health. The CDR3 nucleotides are TGCGCCAGCGGCCCGGACCCGGCTAACGAAAAACTGTTTTTT. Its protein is CASGPDPANEKLFF.